A selection of T cell receptor beta chains follows, all from one sample in a study of blood T cell repertoires in COVID-19. Data came from immunoSEQ multiplex PCR; TCRdb stores just in-frame clones and leaves some out. The sample records about 82,000 clones, about 78% being singletons. The sequencing sample was made of peripheral blood. These receptors all stem from a man aged 60 to 69 with COVID-19, enrolled during active disease. Both conserved end residues are part of each CDR3. The D gene is left open where the match is weak. The listing skips clone size in some rows; elsewhere it reads once, few, many or a size class.

v_call: TRBV13
cdr3_length: 17
j_call: TRBJ2-1
clone_size: -
d_call: -
cdr3_nt: TGTGCCAGCAGCTCCAAGCCGGACAGACCGCTCTACAATGAGCAGTTCTTC
cdr3_aa: CASSSKPDRPLYNEQFF

v_call: TRBV30
cdr3_length: 11
j_call: TRBJ1-1
clone_size: -
d_call: TRBD1
cdr3_nt: TGTGCCTGGACGACAGGGGTTGAAGCTTTCTTT
cdr3_aa: CAWTTGVEAFF

v_call: TRBV6-4
cdr3_length: 14
j_call: TRBJ2-2
clone_size: -
d_call: TRBD2
cdr3_nt: TGTGCCAGCAGTGCCCGGGAGGGTTCCGGGGAGCTGTTTTTT
cdr3_aa: CASSAREGSGELFF

v_call: TRBV5-5
cdr3_length: 14
j_call: TRBJ2-5
clone_size: -
d_call: -
cdr3_nt: TGTGCCAGCAGAGGACTCATCGAGGGAGAGACCCAGTACTTC
cdr3_aa: CASRGLIEGETQYF

v_call: TRBV11-3
cdr3_length: 16
j_call: TRBJ2-7
clone_size: -
d_call: TRBD2
cdr3_nt: TGTGCCAGCAGCCACCCGGGACTAGCGGTTCCCTACGAGCAGTACTTC
cdr3_aa: CASSHPGLAVPYEQYF

v_call: TRBV11-2
cdr3_length: 17
j_call: TRBJ1-2
clone_size: -
d_call: TRBD1
cdr3_nt: TGTGCCAGCAGCGGAGAGGGGGTTGGGACAGCTAACTATGGCTACACCTTC
cdr3_aa: CASSGEGVGTANYGYTF

v_call: TRBV11-3
cdr3_length: 17
j_call: TRBJ1-1
clone_size: -
d_call: TRBD1
cdr3_nt: TGTGCCAGCAGCTTAGTGAAGGGGGCGCGGATGAACACTGAAGCTTTCTTT
cdr3_aa: CASSLVKGARMNTEAFF

v_call: TRBV7-6
cdr3_length: 16
j_call: TRBJ2-5
clone_size: -
d_call: TRBD2
cdr3_nt: TGTGCCAGCAGCTTAATCCTAGCGGGAGAAGGGTGGACCCAGTACTTC
cdr3_aa: CASSLILAGEGWTQYF

v_call: TRBV30
cdr3_length: 11
j_call: TRBJ2-1
clone_size: -
d_call: -
cdr3_nt: TGTGCCTGGAGCAGGGCTAATGAGCAGTTCTTC
cdr3_aa: CAWSRANEQFF

v_call: TRBV7-3
cdr3_length: 13
j_call: TRBJ2-3
clone_size: -
d_call: -
cdr3_nt: TGTGCCAGCAGCGTCCGGGGAACAGATACGCAGTATTTT
cdr3_aa: CASSVRGTDTQYF

v_call: TRBV3-1/TRBV3-2
cdr3_length: 15
j_call: TRBJ2-7
clone_size: -
d_call: -
cdr3_nt: TGTGCCAGCAGCCAAGAGTCTAGATTTCCGTACGAGCAGTACTTC
cdr3_aa: CASSQESRFPYEQYF

v_call: TRBV15
cdr3_length: 13
j_call: TRBJ1-1
clone_size: -
d_call: -
cdr3_nt: TGTGCCACCAGCAGAGGTCAGAACACTGAAGCTTTCTTT
cdr3_aa: CATSRGQNTEAFF

v_call: TRBV28
cdr3_length: 17
j_call: TRBJ1-4
clone_size: -
d_call: TRBD1
cdr3_nt: TGTGCCAGCAGCTCCGGGACAGGGGGCAGGTGGGGTGAAAAACTGTTTTTT
cdr3_aa: CASSSGTGGRWGEKLFF

v_call: TRBV7-8
cdr3_length: 15
j_call: TRBJ1-5
clone_size: -
d_call: -
cdr3_nt: TGTGCCAGCAGCTTAAGTGAACAGCGCAATCAGCCCCAGCATTTT
cdr3_aa: CASSLSEQRNQPQHF

v_call: TRBV5-5
cdr3_length: 13
j_call: TRBJ2-7
clone_size: -
d_call: -
cdr3_nt: TGTGCCAGCAGCTTATCAGGGGCCTACGAGCAGTACTTC
cdr3_aa: CASSLSGAYEQYF

v_call: TRBV7-3
cdr3_length: 15
j_call: TRBJ1-1
clone_size: -
d_call: -
cdr3_nt: TGTGCCAGCAGCTTAACGTGGACAAGGAACACTGAAGCTTTCTTT
cdr3_aa: CASSLTWTRNTEAFF

v_call: TRBV29-1
cdr3_length: 14
j_call: TRBJ2-5
clone_size: -
d_call: -
cdr3_nt: TGCAGCGTGGTAAGACAGTCCCTAGTAGAGACCCAGTACTTC
cdr3_aa: CSVVRQSLVETQYF

v_call: TRBV9
cdr3_length: 16
j_call: TRBJ1-3
clone_size: -
d_call: -
cdr3_nt: TGTGCCAGCAGCGTAGGTACCGCGTCCTCTGGAAACACCATATATTTT
cdr3_aa: CASSVGTASSGNTIYF

v_call: TRBV7-2
cdr3_length: 14
j_call: TRBJ1-2
clone_size: -
d_call: -
cdr3_nt: TGTGCCAGCAGCCAAGACGGACAGCAGAGCACCTACACCTTC
cdr3_aa: CASSQDGQQSTYTF

v_call: TRBV6-5
cdr3_length: 13
j_call: TRBJ2-7
clone_size: -
d_call: -
cdr3_nt: TGTGCCAGCAGCCAAGGGACTTCCTACGAGCAGTACTTC
cdr3_aa: CASSQGTSYEQYF

v_call: TRBV19
cdr3_length: 17
j_call: TRBJ2-2
clone_size: -
d_call: -
cdr3_nt: TGTGCCAGTAGTCATTTTCCGGGGAGCACCGATTTTCGGGAGCTGTTTTTT
cdr3_aa: CASSHFPGSTDFRELFF

v_call: TRBV5-5
cdr3_length: 13
j_call: TRBJ2-5
clone_size: -
d_call: -
cdr3_nt: TGTGCCAGCAGCCGAATCGGGCAAGAGACCCAGTACTTC
cdr3_aa: CASSRIGQETQYF

v_call: TRBV5-4
cdr3_length: 17
j_call: TRBJ2-1
clone_size: -
d_call: TRBD2
cdr3_nt: TGTGCCAGCAGCTTGGCTGGTAGCGGGAGACCCTACAATGAGCAGTTCTTC
cdr3_aa: CASSLAGSGRPYNEQFF

v_call: TRBV4-3
cdr3_length: 13
j_call: TRBJ1-5
clone_size: -
d_call: -
cdr3_nt: TGCGCCAGCAGCCAAGACAGGGGACAGCCCCAGCATTTT
cdr3_aa: CASSQDRGQPQHF

v_call: TRBV2
cdr3_length: 18
j_call: TRBJ1-6
clone_size: -
d_call: TRBD1
cdr3_nt: TGTGCCTCAGTTCCGGGACAGGTGTCGAGCTCCTATAATTCACCCCTCCACTTT
cdr3_aa: CASVPGQVSSSYNSPLHF

v_call: TRBV7-8
cdr3_length: 16
j_call: TRBJ1-1
clone_size: -
d_call: TRBD1
cdr3_nt: TGTGCCAGCAGCTCCCGGGACAGGGTATTAAACACTGAAGCTTTCTTT
cdr3_aa: CASSSRDRVLNTEAFF

v_call: TRBV19
cdr3_length: 15
j_call: TRBJ2-3
clone_size: -
d_call: TRBD2
cdr3_nt: TGTGCCAGTAGTAACGGCGGGGGGCCCACAGATACGCAGTATTTT
cdr3_aa: CASSNGGGPTDTQYF

v_call: TRBV11-3
cdr3_length: 16
j_call: TRBJ2-3
clone_size: -
d_call: TRBD1
cdr3_nt: TGTGCCAGCAGCCCCGGGACAGGATCCTTGGGAGATACGCAGTATTTT
cdr3_aa: CASSPGTGSLGDTQYF

v_call: TRBV4-3
cdr3_length: 15
j_call: TRBJ2-7
clone_size: -
d_call: -
cdr3_nt: TGCGCCAGCAGCCAAGACAGGGGTCTGTCCTACGAGCAGTACTTC
cdr3_aa: CASSQDRGLSYEQYF

v_call: TRBV5-1
cdr3_length: 13
j_call: TRBJ2-5
clone_size: many
d_call: -
cdr3_nt: TGCGCCAGCAGCTTGGTGGAGGGAGAGACCCAGTACTTC
cdr3_aa: CASSLVEGETQYF

v_call: TRBV6-6
cdr3_length: 15
j_call: TRBJ1-2
clone_size: -
d_call: TRBD1
cdr3_nt: TGTGCCAGCAGTTACGCGGGGACAGGGGGCGACGGCTACACCTTC
cdr3_aa: CASSYAGTGGDGYTF

v_call: TRBV19
cdr3_length: 16
j_call: TRBJ1-3
clone_size: many
d_call: -
cdr3_nt: TGTGCCAGTAGTATAGATTCAGGCAGTTTCGGAAACACCATATATTTT
cdr3_aa: CASSIDSGSFGNTIYF

v_call: TRBV15
cdr3_length: 17
j_call: TRBJ1-6
clone_size: once
d_call: TRBD1
cdr3_nt: TGTGCCACCAGCAGAGATGGGGTGGGGACAGGGACGGCACCCCTCCACTTT
cdr3_aa: CATSRDGVGTGTAPLHF

v_call: TRBV19
cdr3_length: 15
j_call: TRBJ2-3
clone_size: -
d_call: TRBD1
cdr3_nt: TGTGCCAGTAGTGAGACAGGGGTAAGCACAGATACGCAGTATTTT
cdr3_aa: CASSETGVSTDTQYF

v_call: TRBV6-5
cdr3_length: 16
j_call: TRBJ2-1
clone_size: -
d_call: -
cdr3_nt: TGTGCCAGCAGTTCCCCCCTGGGGGGGGCTCAAAATGAGCAGTTCTTC
cdr3_aa: CASSSPLGGAQNEQFF

v_call: TRBV29-1
cdr3_length: 14
j_call: TRBJ2-1
clone_size: few
d_call: TRBD2
cdr3_nt: TGCAGCGTCCTTGGACTAGCGGCCTACAATGAGCAGTTCTTC
cdr3_aa: CSVLGLAAYNEQFF

v_call: TRBV11-3
cdr3_length: 15
j_call: TRBJ2-1
clone_size: -
d_call: -
cdr3_nt: TGTGCCAGCAGCCCCCTAGCTAGTTCCTACAATGAGCAGTTCTTC
cdr3_aa: CASSPLASSYNEQFF

v_call: TRBV7-8
cdr3_length: 14
j_call: TRBJ1-2
clone_size: -
d_call: -
cdr3_nt: TGTGCCAGCAGCCGAGGGACACCGCAGTATGGCTACACCTTC
cdr3_aa: CASSRGTPQYGYTF

v_call: TRBV28
cdr3_length: 13
j_call: TRBJ1-1
clone_size: -
d_call: -
cdr3_nt: TGTGCCAGCAGATCAACGACAGGTACTGAAGCTTTCTTT
cdr3_aa: CASRSTTGTEAFF

v_call: TRBV7-6
cdr3_length: 19
j_call: TRBJ2-5
clone_size: few
d_call: TRBD2
cdr3_nt: TGTGCCAGCAGCTTAGGTTCTAGGACTAGCGGGGAGTACCAAGAGACCCAGTACTTC
cdr3_aa: CASSLGSRTSGEYQETQYF

v_call: TRBV20-1
cdr3_length: 11
j_call: TRBJ2-2
clone_size: few
d_call: -
cdr3_nt: TGCAGTGCTAGAGATAAGCAGGGGAGCTTTTTT
cdr3_aa: CSARDKQGSFF

v_call: TRBV9
cdr3_length: 15
j_call: TRBJ1-3
clone_size: once
d_call: -
cdr3_nt: TGTGCCAGCAGCGCCGGGTCAAGCTCTGGAAACACCATATATTTT
cdr3_aa: CASSAGSSSGNTIYF

v_call: TRBV5-4
cdr3_length: 15
j_call: TRBJ1-5
clone_size: -
d_call: -
cdr3_nt: TGTGCCAGCAGCTTGGGGGGCCCCGGCGATCAGCCCCAGCATTTT
cdr3_aa: CASSLGGPGDQPQHF

v_call: TRBV19
cdr3_length: 15
j_call: TRBJ2-7
clone_size: many
d_call: -
cdr3_nt: TGTGCCAGTAGTGAAGGCTACCAGGGGTCCTACGAGCAGTACTTC
cdr3_aa: CASSEGYQGSYEQYF

v_call: TRBV25-1
cdr3_length: 15
j_call: TRBJ1-6
clone_size: -
d_call: -
cdr3_nt: TGTGCCAGCAGTGAGAAGAACAGGGCGAATTCACCCCTCCACTTT
cdr3_aa: CASSEKNRANSPLHF

v_call: TRBV7-9
cdr3_length: 18
j_call: TRBJ2-6
clone_size: -
d_call: TRBD1
cdr3_nt: TGTGCCAGCAGCTTATTTTCGCAGGGGGTTGTTGGGGCCAACGTCCTGACTTTC
cdr3_aa: CASSLFSQGVVGANVLTF

v_call: TRBV6-5
cdr3_length: 14
j_call: TRBJ1-4
clone_size: -
d_call: -
cdr3_nt: TGTGCCAGCAGTCCGCGAACTCGGGAGGGAAAACTGTTTTTT
cdr3_aa: CASSPRTREGKLFF

v_call: TRBV14
cdr3_length: 19
j_call: TRBJ1-6
clone_size: -
d_call: -
cdr3_nt: TGTGCCAGCAGCCAAGTAGGGGGACGGGGTCGCTCCTATAATTCACCCCTCCACTTT
cdr3_aa: CASSQVGGRGRSYNSPLHF